The 21 T cell receptor beta chains presented below share a single source sample, sequenced in a study of T cells in narcolepsy (dated by TCRdb to 2016 to 2019). The library relied on the immunoSEQ multiplex PCR assay. In its TCRdb copy, this immuneACCESS table keeps in-frame sequences only and misses some clones. Where compared with another copy, unresolved V genes explain less than half of these, and the others have no known cause. The sample table shows around 26,000 clones, and 55% to 65% are seen once. Around 12% of the sample comes from the top ten. The sample comprised memory (CD45RA-) CD4+ T cells from blood. The cell subset or site label here, explained by the study, means: memory T cells sorted ex vivo from peripheral blood. These receptors were collected from a human donor in good health.

The genes are TRBV4-2 and TRBJ2-7; no definite D call. Germline lookup yields CDR1 LGHNA and CDR2 YNFKEQ. The CDR3 runs 14 residues. V shed 1 base and J shed 1 base, with 8 bases lying between them. The CDR3 loop reads CASSQVLDSYEQYF. CDR3 coding DNA: TGTGCCAGCAGCCAAGTTCTAGATTCCTACGAGCAGTACTTC.

This chain links TRBV28 with TRBJ2-3; D tentatively reads TRBD1 or TRBD2 (6 bases each). Germline lookup yields CDR1 MDHEN and CDR2 SYDVKM. V gave up 5 bases and J gave up 7 bases, with 19 bases separating them. This CDR3 spans 15 amino acids. As DNA, the CDR3 is TGTGCCAGCAGTGGGGGGCGTAGCCGCTCGTATACGCAGTATTTT. Its protein is CASSGGRSRSYTQYF.

The rearrangement uses TRBV12-5 and TRBJ1-2; tentative D call: TRBD1 (6 bases). Per germline, CDR1 LGHNT and CDR2 FRNRAP. The CDR3 contains 15 residues. V lost 0 bases and J 4 bases, leaving 12 bases between the germline ends. This CDR3 reads CASGLVGGLGYGYTF. The DNA for the CDR3 is TGTGCTAGTGGTTTGGTTGGGGGGCTGGGCTATGGCTACACCTTC.

This clone was found a few times. This chain connects TRBV28 to TRBJ1-2; D is unclear. Germline values: CDR1 MDHEN, CDR2 SYDVKM. V lost 5 bases, J lost 2 bases, and 12 bases lay in between. The CDR3 has 14 amino acids. The CDR3 spells CASSPPGKNYGYTF. CDR3 nucleotides: TGTGCCAGCAGTCCCCCCGGGAAGAACTATGGCTACACCTTC.

In this sample, this clone turned up a few times. The chain links TRBV9 to TRBJ1-1, with D unresolved. The CDR3 length is 14 residues. The germline gives CDR1 SGDLS, CDR2 YYNGEE. With 4 bases removed from V and 1 base from J, the gap between germline ends came to 11 bases. DNA of the CDR3: TGTGCCAGCAGCTTGGGAGGGAGGAACACTGAAGCTTTCTTT. Its protein is CASSLGGRNTEAFF.

The sample holds a few counts of this clone. V and J are TRBV2 and TRBJ2-7, with 9 nucleotides matching TRBD1. V lost 6 bases to trimming and J lost 6 bases; unmatched junction nucleotides: 9. Germline V gives CDR1 SNHLY, CDR2 FYNNEI. This CDR3 spans 14 amino acids. The CDR3 DNA is TGTGCCAGCAGCCCGGGGGGACAGGGAGGCGAGCAGTACTTC. Its protein product is CASSPGGQGGEQYF.

V usage is TRBV5-1 and J usage is TRBJ2-3; D is possibly TRBD1 or TRBD2 (5 bases each). Germline CDR1 reads SGHRS; CDR2 reads YFSETQ. Trimming left V 4 bases short and J 7 bases short, with 13 bases between. This CDR3 spans 13 amino acids. Here the CDR3 DNA reads TGCGCCAGCAGCACGAGGGACGGGAATACGCAGTATTTT. Translation: CASSTRDGNTQYF. The whole variable domain, remainder taken from reference TRBV5-1 and TRBJ2-3, is KAGVTQTPRYLIKTRGQQVTLSCSPISGHRSVSWYQQTPGQGLQFLFEYFSETQRNKGNFPGRFSGRQFSNSRSEMNVSTLELGDSALYLCASSTRDGNTQYFGPGTRLTVL.

The V gene is TRBV19, the J gene TRBJ2-3; 8 bases agree with TRBD1. The CDR3 runs 14 residues. The germline V gene has CDR1 LNHDA and CDR2 SQIVND (reference sequence). J gave up 4 bases and V 3 bases, and 3 bases lay outside the gene matches. CDR3 amino acids: CASSIDRGPDTQYF. The CDR3 region has the DNA TGTGCCAGTAGTATTGACAGGGGTCCAGATACGCAGTATTTT.

This clone was observed a few times. As DNA, the CDR3 is TGTGCCAGCAGTCCGGGACAGGTCGATACGGACACCATATATTTT. Residues: CASSPGQVDTDTIYF. The rearrangement uses TRBV2 and TRBJ1-3; 8 nucleotides agree with TRBD1. The CDR3 extends over 15 amino acids. V lost 5 bases to trimming and J lost 8 bases; unmatched junction nucleotides: 11. From germline, CDR1 is SNHLY and CDR2 FYNNEI.

The J gene is TRBJ1-5, the V gene TRBV2; D is perhaps TRBD1 (6 bases). This CDR3 contains 16 residues. Trimming stripped 6 bases from V and 0 bases from J, with 15 bases between. Germline CDR1 and CDR2: SNHLY and FYNNEI. The CDR3 bases are TGTGCCAGCAGGACTACAGGGCCGGGTAGCAATCAGCCCCAGCATTTT. The encoded protein is CASRTTGPGSNQPQHF.

V usage is TRBV28 and J usage is TRBJ2-2, with TRBD2 matching over 10 bases. The trim removed 8 bases at V and 5 bases at J, leaving 14 bases unmatched. Germline assignment: CDR1 MDHEN and CDR2 SYDVKM. This CDR3 comprises 17 residues. The CDR3 DNA reads as TGTGCCAGCGGACTCCTAGCGGGAGTGGGATCAACCGGGGAGCTGTTTTTT. It is translated as CASGLLAGVGSTGELFF.

This clone has just a few counts. This sequence joins TRBV19 and TRBJ1-2, with no clear D. Germline lookup yields CDR1 LNHDA and CDR2 SQIVND (reference sequence). V lost 1 base and J 8 bases, leaving 8 bases between the germline ends. The CDR3 covers 12 residues. The CDR3 spells CASSIGGRGYTF. The CDR3 DNA reads as TGTGCCAGTAGTATAGGGGGTCGCGGCTACACCTTC.

This clone was seen more than once but under ten times. The gene calls are TRBV30 and TRBJ1-1; no firm D call. There are 12 residues in the CDR3. Germline V gives CDR1 GTSNPN, CDR2 SVGIG (reference sequence). V was pared by 4 bases and J by 3 bases, with 9 bases between. The CDR3 protein is CAWKPQDTEAFF. DNA of the CDR3: TGTGCCTGGAAACCCCAGGACACTGAAGCTTTCTTT. The whole variable domain, remainder taken from reference TRBV30 and TRBJ1-1, is SQTIHQWPATLVQPVGSPLSLECTVEGTSNPNLYWYRQAAGRGLQLLFYSVGIGQISSEVPQNLSASRPQDRQFILSSKKLLLSDSGFYLCAWKPQDTEAFFGQGTRLTVV.

CDR3 region: CASGQSETGVREQYF. The DNA for the CDR3 is TGTGCCAGCGGACAGTCCGAGACAGGGGTGCGCGAGCAGTACTTC. The chain carries TRBV14 and TRBJ2-7; 8 nucleotides agree with TRBD1. Germline V CDR1 and CDR2: SGHDN, FVKESK. The CDR3 spans 15 residues. The junction had 15 bases not matched to a gene; V was cut back by 8 bases and J by 6 bases.

The chain carries TRBV5-1 and TRBJ2-7, with a tentative D call TRBD2 (5 bases). Germline CDR1 SGHRS, CDR2 YFSETQ. The V end was cut by 1 base, the J end by 3 bases, with 8 bases between. There are 13 residues in the CDR3. The CDR3 sequence: CASSLLGSYEQYF. CDR3 bases: TGCGCCAGCAGCTTGTTAGGGAGCTACGAGCAGTACTTC.

The rearrangement uses TRBV6-5 and TRBJ2-7; D is undetermined. CDR1 and CDR2 (germline): MNHEY, SVGAGI. Trimming removed 5 bases from V and 3 bases from J, with 5 bases in between. CDR3 length: 11 amino acids. The CDR3 nucleotides read TGTGCCAGCAGTCGAAACTACGAGCAGTACTTC. Encoded protein: CASSRNYEQYF.

This rearrangement joins TRBV6-5 to TRBJ1-3; D gene uncertain. Trimming stripped 6 bases from V and 10 bases from J, with 16 bases between. CDR1 MNHEY and CDR2 SVGAGI come from the germline V gene. The CDR3 is 13 residues long. The CDR3 protein is CASSQYPAGTIYF. CDR3 bases: TGTGCCAGCAGCCAATACCCGGCCGGAACCATATATTTT.

The chain couples TRBV5-8 to TRBJ1-1; TRBD1 is a possible D gene (6 bases). The V gene lost 0 bases and the J gene lost 7 bases, with 22 bases spanning the gap. In germline, CDR1 is SGHTS, CDR2 YDEGEE. The CDR3 contains 17 residues. The CDR3 sequence is CASSLDVGGAPTSEAFF. As DNA, the CDR3 is TGTGCCAGCAGCTTGGATGTTGGGGGGGCCCCCACCAGTGAAGCTTTCTTT.

The chain employs TRBV6-4 and TRBJ1-1; no clear D gene. Between the trimmed V and J ends, which lost 9 bases and 1 base, there was a span of 15 bases. The germline gives CDR1 MRHNA, CDR2 SNTAGT. This CDR3 is 14 amino acids long. The CDR3 DNA is TGTGCCAGTAAATTAGTTGCGGGGAACACTGAAGCTTTCTTT. Translating it yields CASKLVAGNTEAFF.

CDR3 DNA: TGTGCCAGCAGCCTGACTAGCGGGAGCTCCAGTGAGCAGTTCTTC. This codes for CASSLTSGSSSEQFF. The chain carries TRBV5-4 and TRBJ2-1, with TRBD2 matching over 12 bases. CDR1 is SGHNT, CDR2 YYREEE, per germline (reference sequence). V trimming: 4 bases; J trimming: 9 bases; junction bases outside the gene matches: 8. CDR3 length equals 15 residues.

There are a few counts of this clone. The chain employs TRBV19 and TRBJ2-3; D remains ambiguous. Germline assignment: CDR1 LNHDA and CDR2 SQIVND (reference sequence). The CDR3 covers 12 residues. V lost 7 bases to trimming and J lost 2 bases, with 7 bases between them. The CDR3 sequence is CASTLDTDTQYF. CDR3 in DNA: TGTGCCAGTACCCTCGACACAGATACGCAGTATTTT. Full variable domain (outside the CDR3, taken from reference TRBV19 and TRBJ2-3): DGGITQSPKYLFRKEGQNVTLSCEQNLNHDAMYWYRQDPGQGLRLIYYSQIVNDFQKGDIAEGYSVSREKKESFPLTVTSAQKNPTAFYLCASTLDTDTQYFGPGTRLTVL.